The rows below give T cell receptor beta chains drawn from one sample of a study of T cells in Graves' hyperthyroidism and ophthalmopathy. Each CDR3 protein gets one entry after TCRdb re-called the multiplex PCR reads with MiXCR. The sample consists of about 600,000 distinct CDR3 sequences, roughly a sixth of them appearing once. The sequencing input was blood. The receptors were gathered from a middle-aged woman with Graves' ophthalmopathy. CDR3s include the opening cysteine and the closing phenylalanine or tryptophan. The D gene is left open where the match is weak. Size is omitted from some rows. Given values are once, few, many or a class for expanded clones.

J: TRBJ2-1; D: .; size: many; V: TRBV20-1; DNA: TGCAGTGCTACGCCGAGTAAAAATGAGCAGTTCTTC; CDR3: CSATPSKNEQFF
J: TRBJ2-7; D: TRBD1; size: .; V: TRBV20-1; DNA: TGCAGTGCTAGAAGGCAGGGGGCCCTGTATGGCGAGCAGTACTTC; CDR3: CSARRQGALYGEQYF
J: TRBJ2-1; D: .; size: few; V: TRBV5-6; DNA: TGTGCCAGCAGCTTGGAATTGGGGGTAACCTACAATGAGCAGTTCTTC; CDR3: CASSLELGVTYNEQFF
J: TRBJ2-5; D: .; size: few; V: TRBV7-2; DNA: TGTGCCAGCAGCCCAGCCGGGACTCCCTACAGGGAGACCCAGTACTTC; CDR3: CASSPAGTPYRETQYF
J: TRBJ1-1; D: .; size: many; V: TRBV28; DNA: TGTGCCAGCAGTTCCGGGGGATCGGATGCTTTCTTT; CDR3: CASSSGGSDAFF
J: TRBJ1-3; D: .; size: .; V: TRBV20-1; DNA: TGCAGTGCTAGAGATCCCTTAGTTGACTCTGGAAACACCATATATTTT; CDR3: CSARDPLVDSGNTIYF
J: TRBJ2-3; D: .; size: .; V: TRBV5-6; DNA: TGTGCCAGCAGGCCCACTGGCAGGTGGTGGGATACGCAGTATTTT; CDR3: CASRPTGRWWDTQYF
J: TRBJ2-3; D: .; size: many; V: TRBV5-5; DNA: TGTGCCAGCAGCATTGGCAACGTTGGGGCAGATACGCAGTATTTT; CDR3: CASSIGNVGADTQYF
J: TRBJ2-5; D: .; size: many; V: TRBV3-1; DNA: TGTGCCAGCAGCCATGAGACTGAGGATAGAGTGAAGACCCAGTACTTC; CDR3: CASSHETEDRVKTQYF
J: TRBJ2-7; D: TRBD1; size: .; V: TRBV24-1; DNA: TGTGCCACCAGTGATTTGAAAGCTGCCGGGACAGGGGTCTACGAGCAGTACTTC; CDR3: CATSDLKAAGTGVYEQYF
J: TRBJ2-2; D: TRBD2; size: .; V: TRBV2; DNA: TGTGCCAGCAGTGCCCTAGCGGGCGCCGGCGAGCTGTTTTTT; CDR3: CASSALAGAGELFF
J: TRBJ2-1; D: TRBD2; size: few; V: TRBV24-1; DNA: TGTGCCACCAGTGACAGGACTAGCGGGAGGAGTAATGAGCAGTTCTTC; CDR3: CATSDRTSGRSNEQFF
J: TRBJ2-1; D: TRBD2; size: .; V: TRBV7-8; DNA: TGTGCCAGCAGTCCGCGGGAAGCGGGAGCCATTCGGCCTGAGCAGTTCTTC; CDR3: CASSPREAGAIRPEQFF
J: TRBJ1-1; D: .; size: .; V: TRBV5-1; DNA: TGCGCCAGCAGCTTGACAACAGGGACTGAAGCTTTCTTT; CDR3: CASSLTTGTEAFF
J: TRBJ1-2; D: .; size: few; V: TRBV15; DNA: TGTGCCACCAGCAGAGCTATTCAGGCGGTTGGCTATGGCTACACCTTC; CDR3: CATSRAIQAVGYGYTF
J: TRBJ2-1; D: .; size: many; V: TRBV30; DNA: TGTGCCTGGAGTGCTCTTGAGCAGTTCTTC; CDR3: CAWSALEQFF
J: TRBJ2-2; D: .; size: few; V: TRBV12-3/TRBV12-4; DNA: TGTGCCAGCAGTTTTTTGGGGGAGCTGTTTTTT; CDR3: CASSFLGELFF
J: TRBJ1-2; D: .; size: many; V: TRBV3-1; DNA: TGTGCCAGCAGCCAAGCCGGTTTGAGGGGCTACACCTTC; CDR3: CASSQAGLRGYTF
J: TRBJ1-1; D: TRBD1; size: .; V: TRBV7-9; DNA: TGTGCCAGCAGTTCCGGGACAGGGAGAGGGTTAAAAGCTTTCTTT; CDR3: CASSSGTGRGLKAFF
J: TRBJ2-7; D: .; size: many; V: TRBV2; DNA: TGTGCCAGCAGTGAACAGAGCTCCTACGAGCAGTACTTC; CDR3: CASSEQSSYEQYF
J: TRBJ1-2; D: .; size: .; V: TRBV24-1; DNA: TGTGCCACCAGCACCGCTAACTATGGCTACACCTTC; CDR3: CATSTANYGYTF
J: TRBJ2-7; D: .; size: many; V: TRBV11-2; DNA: TGTGCCAGCAGCTTAGAATCGGTAACTGTCGCCGAGCAGTACTTC; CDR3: CASSLESVTVAEQYF
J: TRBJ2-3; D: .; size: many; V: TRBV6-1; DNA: TGTGCCAGCAAGGGAGCGGCCGAGGCGGATACGCAGTATTTT; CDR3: CASKGAAEADTQYF
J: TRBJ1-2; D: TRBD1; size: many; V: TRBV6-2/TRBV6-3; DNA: TGTGCCAGCAGTCAACGTCCAGGGGGCCTCTACTATGGCTACACCTTC; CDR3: CASSQRPGGLYYGYTF
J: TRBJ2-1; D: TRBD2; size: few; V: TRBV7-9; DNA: TGTGCCAGCAGCTTAGCGTTGACTAGCGGGGTCAATGAGCAGTTCTTC; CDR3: CASSLALTSGVNEQFF
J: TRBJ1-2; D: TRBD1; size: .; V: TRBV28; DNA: TGTGCCAACAAACGTCAGGGGGCGGGGTATGGCTACACCTTC; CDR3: CANKRQGAGYGYTF
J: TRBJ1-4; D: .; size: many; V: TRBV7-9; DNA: TGTGCCACCCGACTGAGTTCAACTAATGAAAAACTGTTTTTT; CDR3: CATRLSSTNEKLFF
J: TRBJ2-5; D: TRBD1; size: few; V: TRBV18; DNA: TGTGCCAGCTCACCCTACAGGGGGTTAGAGACCCAGTACTTC; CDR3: CASSPYRGLETQYF
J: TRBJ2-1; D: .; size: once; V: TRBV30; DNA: TGTGCCTGGAGTGTACGGGCAGGGGACCACAATGAGCAGTTCTTC; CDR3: CAWSVRAGDHNEQFF
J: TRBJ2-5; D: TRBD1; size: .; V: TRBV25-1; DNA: TGTGCCAGCAGTTATGGGACAGGGTATTGGGAGACCCAGTACTTC; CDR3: CASSYGTGYWETQYF
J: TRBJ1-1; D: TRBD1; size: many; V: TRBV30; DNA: TGTGCCTACGGGACAGGGAGCGTGAAGACTGAAGCTTTCTTT; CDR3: CAYGTGSVKTEAFF
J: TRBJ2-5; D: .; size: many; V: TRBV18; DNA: TGTGCCAGCTCACCGCGCGGAGCTCTGGGGGAGACCCAGTACTTC; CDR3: CASSPRGALGETQYF
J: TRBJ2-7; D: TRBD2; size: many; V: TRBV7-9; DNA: TGTGCCAGCAGCTTAGCGGGCGGGAGAACAAACGAGCAGTACTTC; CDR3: CASSLAGGRTNEQYF
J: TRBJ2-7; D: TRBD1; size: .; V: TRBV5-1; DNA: TGCGCCAGCAGCCCGGGACAGGGGGCCCCCATGAACCTACGAGGGCAGTACTTC; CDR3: CASSPGQGAPMNLRGQYF
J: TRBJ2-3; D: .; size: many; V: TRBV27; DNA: TGTGCCAGCAGTTTAAGACTAGATGGTTTTAGCACAGATACGCAGTATTTT; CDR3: CASSLRLDGFSTDTQYF
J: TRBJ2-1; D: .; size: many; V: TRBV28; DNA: TGTGCCAGCAGGAGACAGGGAGGTCAATTCGAGCAGTTCTTC; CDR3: CASRRQGGQFEQFF
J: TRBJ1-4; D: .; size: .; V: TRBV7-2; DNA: TGTGCCAGCAGCTTACACGTTGGGACGGCGGATGAAAAACTGTTTTTT; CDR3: CASSLHVGTADEKLFF
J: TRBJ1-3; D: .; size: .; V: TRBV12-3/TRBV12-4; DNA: TGTGCCAGCAGTTTATTGGGTATCTCTGGAAACACCATATATTTT; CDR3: CASSLLGISGNTIYF
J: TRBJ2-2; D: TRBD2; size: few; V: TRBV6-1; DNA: TGTGCCAGCCAGATCGCGGGGGGGAACACCGGGGAGCTGTTTTTT; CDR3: CASQIAGGNTGELFF
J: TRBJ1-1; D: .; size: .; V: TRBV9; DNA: TGTGCCAGCAGCCCCCGCCCTTCAGGGCCCACTGAAGCTTTCTTT; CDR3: CASSPRPSGPTEAFF
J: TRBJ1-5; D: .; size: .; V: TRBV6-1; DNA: TGTGCCAGCAGTGAATATGGGGGAAGCAATCAGCCCCAGCATTTT; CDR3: CASSEYGGSNQPQHF
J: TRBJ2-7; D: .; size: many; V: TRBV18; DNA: TGTGCCAGCTCACCACCCAACACTAACACTTACGAGCAGTACTTC; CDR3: CASSPPNTNTYEQYF
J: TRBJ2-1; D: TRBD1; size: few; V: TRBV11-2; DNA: TGTGCCAGCAGCCTATATCTGGGACAGGGCGACAATGAGCAGTTCTTC; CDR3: CASSLYLGQGDNEQFF
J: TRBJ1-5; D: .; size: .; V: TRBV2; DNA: TGTGCCAGCAATACCCGGGGGTCGGCAGGGGCTACCAATCAGCCCCAGCATTTT; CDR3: CASNTRGSAGATNQPQHF
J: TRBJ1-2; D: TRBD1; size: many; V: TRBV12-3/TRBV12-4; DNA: TGTGCCAGCAGCCCAGACAGGGGGCGGAGTGGCTACACCTTC; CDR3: CASSPDRGRSGYTF
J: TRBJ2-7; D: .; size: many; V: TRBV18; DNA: TGTGCCAGCTCCACTTCAGGAGGCGGCCCCTACGAGCAGTACTTC; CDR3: CASSTSGGGPYEQYF
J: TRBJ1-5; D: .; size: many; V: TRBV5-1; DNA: TGCGCCAGCAGCTTGGTAAGAGTTCATAGCAATCAGCCCCAGCATTTT; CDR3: CASSLVRVHSNQPQHF
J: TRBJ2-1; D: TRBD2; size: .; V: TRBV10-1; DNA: TGCGCCAGCCGGGGACTAGCGGGAGGAGTCTGGCACAATGAGCAGTTCTTC; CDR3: CASRGLAGGVWHNEQFF
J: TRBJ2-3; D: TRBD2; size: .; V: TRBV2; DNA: TGTGCCAGCAGTTCTACTGGGACTAGCGGGGGGGCTTTAGATACGCAGTATTTT; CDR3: CASSSTGTSGGALDTQYF
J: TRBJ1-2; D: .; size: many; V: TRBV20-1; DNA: TGCAGTGCTAGAGCGGCAGGGGAATGGGGCTACACCTTC; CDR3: CSARAAGEWGYTF
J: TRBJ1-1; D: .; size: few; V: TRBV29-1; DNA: TGCAGCGTCCGGGACACCAGGAAGGCTTTCTTT; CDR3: CSVRDTRKAFF
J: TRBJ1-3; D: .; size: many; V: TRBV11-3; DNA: TGTGCCAGCAGCTTCGGGGATGACACCATATATTTT; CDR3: CASSFGDDTIYF
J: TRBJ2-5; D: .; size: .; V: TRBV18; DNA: TGTGCCAGCTCACCTTCCCGCGCCCGCCAAGAGACCCAGTACTTC; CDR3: CASSPSRARQETQYF
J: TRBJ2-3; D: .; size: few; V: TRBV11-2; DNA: TGTGCCAGCAGCCTGGGGCCTCGGGATACGCAGTATTTT; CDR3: CASSLGPRDTQYF
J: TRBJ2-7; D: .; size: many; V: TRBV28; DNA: TGTGCCAGCAGCCCCCTGGGGTACGAGCAGTACTTC; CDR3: CASSPLGYEQYF
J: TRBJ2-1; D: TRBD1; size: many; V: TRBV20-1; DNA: TGCAGTGCCACCCTCCCGGACAGGGGCGGCAATGAGCAGTTCTTC; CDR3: CSATLPDRGGNEQFF
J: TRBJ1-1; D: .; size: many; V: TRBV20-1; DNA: TGCAGTGCTAGAGTGAGGAACACTGAAGCTTTCTTT; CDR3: CSARVRNTEAFF
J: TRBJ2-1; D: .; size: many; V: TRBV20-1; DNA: TGCAGTGCTAGAGATAACCAGGCTAGCCACAATGAGCAGTTCTTC; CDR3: CSARDNQASHNEQFF
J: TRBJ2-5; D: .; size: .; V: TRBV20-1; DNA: TGCAGTGCTACATTTCAAGAGACCCAGTACTTC; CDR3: CSATFQETQYF
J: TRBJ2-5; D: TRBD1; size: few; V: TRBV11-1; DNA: TGTGCCAGCAGCTTAGGGGACAGGCGGAAAGAGACCCAGTACTTC; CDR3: CASSLGDRRKETQYF